This T cell receptor beta chain was recorded in a study of post-analysis software for immune sequencing data. General study findings and limits: Controls significantly exceeded multiple sclerosis patients in normalized Chao1 diversity. Analysis by F measure revealed that same-batch samples clustered strongly together. The study found TRBV5-6, TRBV5-1 and TRBV20-1 among a few TRBV segments more frequent in patients than controls.

This CDR3 is built from 15 residues. V was pared by 2 bases and J by 3 bases, with 15 bases between. The germline CDR1 and CDR2 sequences are SGDLS and YYNGEE. Unique molecular identifiers tagged the TCR beta cDNA libraries. TCRdb reprocessed the PCR reads via MiXCR and lists one record per CDR3 protein. The sample records about 770,000 distinct CDR3 sequences, approximately 44% being singletons. To note about this clonotype: Antigen unknown.

The origin of this receptor is a girl between 10 and 17 years old with multiple sclerosis. The chain employs TRBV9 and TRBJ2-7; D uncertain. Sequenced material: blood. CDR3 in amino acids: CASSVDGVGYYEQYF. The CDR3, as DNA: TGTGCCAGCAGCGTGGATGGGGTAGGATACTACGAGCAGTACTTC.